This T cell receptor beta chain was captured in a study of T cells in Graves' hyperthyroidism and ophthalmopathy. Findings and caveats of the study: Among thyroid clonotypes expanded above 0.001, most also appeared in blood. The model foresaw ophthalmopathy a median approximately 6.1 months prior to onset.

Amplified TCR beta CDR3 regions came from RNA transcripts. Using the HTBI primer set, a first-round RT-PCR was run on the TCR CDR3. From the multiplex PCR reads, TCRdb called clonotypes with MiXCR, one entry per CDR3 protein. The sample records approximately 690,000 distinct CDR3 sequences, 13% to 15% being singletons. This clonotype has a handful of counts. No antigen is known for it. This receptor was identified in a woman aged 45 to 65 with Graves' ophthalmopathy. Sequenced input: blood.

CDR3 protein: CASSIGSSGSTDTQYF. The CDR3 DNA sequence: TGTGCCAGTAGTATAGGATCTAGCGGTTCCACAGATACGCAGTATTTT. The V call is TRBV19, the J call TRBJ2-3, with 7 bases that match TRBD2. CDR1 and CDR2 (germline): LNHDA, SQIVND (reference sequence). V shed 1 base and J 2 bases; nucleotides not matched to a gene: 6. This CDR3 spans 16 amino acids.